This TCR beta chain was recorded in a study of CD8 T cells in ankylosing spondylitis. General study findings and limits: Seemingly distinctive of ankylosing spondylitis blood was a TCR beta motif formed by eight highly homologous variants. Past studies reported some motif variants in reactive arthritis synovial fluid and blood. Matched ankylosing spondylitis synovial fluid reportedly showed significant enrichment of disease-linked clones.

Quantitative 5'-RACE with molecular barcodes produced the TCR beta libraries. TCRdb processed the 5' RACE reads anew with MiXCR; each CDR3 protein has one entry. The sample has approximately 100,000 distinct CDR3 sequences, 7.5% to 9% seen once; the top ten hold 9.9%. Germline V gives CDR1 ENHRY, CDR2 SYGVKD. The CDR3 runs to 14 residues. Between the trimmed V and J ends, which lost 0 bases and 1 base, there was a span of 6 bases. This clonotype was seen ten or more times. Its antigen is currently unknown. The TCR was taken from a male donor with ankylosing spondylitis or in good health (not recorded which). The genes are TRBV10-3 and TRBJ1-1; no clear D gene. Sequencing was carried out using blood, either unsorted or a sorted T cell fraction (not recorded which). CDR3 residues: CAISESQTNTEAFF. CDR3 nucleotides: TGTGCCATCAGTGAGTCACAGACGAACACTGAAGCTTTCTTT.